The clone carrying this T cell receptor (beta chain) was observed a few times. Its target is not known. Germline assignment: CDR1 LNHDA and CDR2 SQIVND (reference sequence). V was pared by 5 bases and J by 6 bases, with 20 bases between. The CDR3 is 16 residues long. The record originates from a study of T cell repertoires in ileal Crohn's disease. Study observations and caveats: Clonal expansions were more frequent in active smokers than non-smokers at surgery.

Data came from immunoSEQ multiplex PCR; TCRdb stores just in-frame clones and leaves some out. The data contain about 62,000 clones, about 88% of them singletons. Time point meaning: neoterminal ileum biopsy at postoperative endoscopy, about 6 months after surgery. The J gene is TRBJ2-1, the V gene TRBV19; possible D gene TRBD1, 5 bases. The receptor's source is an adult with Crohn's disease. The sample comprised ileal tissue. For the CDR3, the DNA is TGTGCCAGTAGTGGGTGGGGCCTTCAAAGGGGCAATGAGCAGTTCTTC. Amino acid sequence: CASSGWGLQRGNEQFF.